This T cell receptor beta chain was recorded in a study of human T cells and chemical hapten exposure. Looking at the study overall: Minor volume differences among pooled libraries chiefly drove per-sample TCR yield variation. General observations from the study: Expanded TCR sets contained significantly more large CDR3 similarity clusters than controls.

Specified time point: patch test 3, about 24 weeks after DPC sensitization. As for treatment: therapeutic diphenylcyclopropenone sensitization with weekly scalp DPC. In TCRdb, the RACE reads were re-called with MiXCR into one record per CDR3 protein. This table has 210,000 or so distinct CDR3 sequences, around 25% appearing once. This clonotype was seen only a few times. Its antigen is currently unknown. The germline V gene encodes CDR1 SQVTM and CDR2 ANQGSEA. V lost 4 bases and J lost 0; bases outside the gene matches: 1. The CDR3 spans 15 residues. The gene calls are TRBV29-1 and TRBJ2-3; 13 bases line up with TRBD2. Sequences were derived from whole blood, sampled in connection with sensitization to the hapten diphenylcyclopropenone (DPC). The clonotype comes from a woman between 40 and 50 years old with alopecia areata. Some clones in this sample may be carry-over from other donors' samples. The CDR3 nucleotides read TGCAGCGTTGGACTAGCGGGAGGTAGCACAGATACGCAGTATTTT. Protein: CSVGLAGGSTDTQYF.